The 9 T cell receptor beta chains below come from one sample, sequenced in a study of OX40 agonist ivuxolimab in advanced cancers. The method was immunoSEQ multiplex PCR; TCRdb's version includes in-frame clones alone and lacks a portion of them. The sample consists of around 79,000 clones, roughly 90% of them appearing once. The source material was CD4+ or CD8+ T cells sorted from blood, sampled in a trial of the OX40 agonist ivuxolimab. The receptors here all came from an adult with an advanced solid tumor such as melanoma, head and neck, liver or kidney cancer.

This clone appeared a few times. The chain links TRBV5-1 to TRBJ2-7; D assignment may be TRBD1 or TRBD2 (5 bases each). V was cut by 4 bases and J by 4 bases, with 15 bases left in between. The germline V gene encodes CDR1 SGHRS and CDR2 YFSETQ. The CDR3 has 14 amino acids. The CDR3: CASSVRGDPYEQYF. CDR3 bases: TGCGCCAGCAGCGTTAGAGGGGACCCGTACGAGCAGTACTTC.

V is TRBV6-1 and J is TRBJ1-1; weak D call: TRBD1 (6 bases). Germline CDR1 MNHNS, CDR2 SASEGT. Trimming left V 6 bases short and J 11 bases short, with 16 bases between. The CDR3 has 12 amino acids. CDR3 sequence reads: CASSGGPQRAFF. The CDR3 region has the DNA TGTGCCAGCAGCGGGGGGCCCCAAAGGGCTTTCTTT.

V usage is TRBV6-5 and J usage is TRBJ2-2; 9 bases are a match to TRBD1. CDR3 size: 15 residues. Germline loops: CDR1 MNHEY, CDR2 SVGAGI. Trimming cost V 5 bases and J 6 bases; bases outside gene matches: 7. The CDR3 loop is CASSSDRGIAGELFF. The CDR3 region has the DNA TGTGCCAGCAGTAGTGACAGGGGGATAGCCGGGGAGCTGTTTTTT.

This clone was counted only a few times. The rearrangement uses TRBV6-1 and TRBJ1-5; 7 bases are a match to TRBD1. The CDR3 consists of 13 residues. Per the germline V gene, CDR1 is MNHNS and CDR2 is SASEGT. Trimming took 7 bases from V and 7 from J; bases not matched to a gene: 7. CDR3 loop: CASIGTVGQPQHF. CDR3 bases: TGTGCCAGCATCGGGACAGTCGGACAGCCCCAGCATTTT.

The rearrangement links TRBV11-2 to TRBJ1-5; D might be TRBD1 (5 bases). The germline gives CDR1 SGHAT, CDR2 FQNNGV. This CDR3 has 15 residues. V was trimmed by 0 bases and J by 9 bases, leaving 15 bases between them. CDR3 protein: CASSLEGTSNTPQHF. For the CDR3, the DNA is TGTGCCAGCAGCTTAGAAGGGACTTCGAATACGCCCCAGCATTTT. Variable domain in full (rest from reference TRBV11-2 and TRBJ1-5): EAGVAQSPRYKIIEKRQSVAFWCNPISGHATLYWYQQILGQGPKLLIQFQNNGVVDDSQLPKDRFSAERLKGVDSTLKIQPAKLEDSAVYLCASSLEGTSNTPQHFGDGTRLSIL.

This chain connects TRBV19 to TRBJ2-3, with D possibly being TRBD1 or TRBD2 (5 bases each). CDR1 is LNHDA and CDR2 is SQIVND in the germline V gene (reference sequence). The V end was cut by 7 bases, the J end by 9 bases, with 32 bases between. CDR3 size: 18 residues. This CDR3 reads CASTLGTAKAGPAYTQYF. The CDR3 nucleotides read TGTGCCAGTACCTTAGGGACGGCGAAAGCTGGACCCGCTTACACGCAGTATTTT.

The rearrangement uses TRBV9 and TRBJ2-1, with TRBD2 identical over 14 bases. The CDR3 is 17 residues long. From germline, CDR1 is SGDLS and CDR2 YYNGEE. J was trimmed by 8 bases and V by 4 bases; bases with no gene match: 11. The CDR3 DNA sequence: TGTGCCAGCAGCCGGGGACTAGCGGGAGTCCTCGGGGATGAGCAGTTCTTC. Protein: CASSRGLAGVLGDEQFF.

This sequence joins TRBV18 and TRBJ1-1; TRBD1 is a possible D gene (5 bases). V shed 6 bases and J shed 3 bases, with 11 bases lying between them. Germline CDR1 and CDR2: KGHSH and LQKENI. The CDR3 extends over 13 amino acids. The chain's CDR3 is CASSPVGDTEAFF. The CDR3 coding sequence is TGTGCCAGCTCCCCGGTAGGGGACACTGAAGCTTTCTTT.

This sequence joins TRBV2 and TRBJ1-1; possible D gene TRBD1, 6 bases. The V end was cut by 9 bases, the J end by 6 bases, with 17 bases between. From germline, CDR1 is SNHLY and CDR2 FYNNEI. The CDR3 covers 13 residues. CDR3 coding DNA: TGTGCCAGTACGGGACAAAGGAGGGCTGAAGCTTTCTTT. It translates to CASTGQRRAEAFF.